These 10 T cell receptor beta chains came from one sample sequenced in a study of blood T cells in healthy people across ages. With a J-beta primer mix and a sample-barcoded 5' primer, a second PCR ran about 6 to 11 cycles. TCRdb reanalysed the 5' RACE reads using MiXCR and keeps one entry per CDR3 protein. The profile shows just under 900,000 distinct CDR3 sequences, under 35% of them singletons. The sequencing sample was made of blood. These receptors originate from an elderly woman in good health.

The V gene is TRBV3-1, the J gene TRBJ2-3; D perhaps matches TRBD2 (7 bases). Germline-derived CDR1 and CDR2 are LGHDT and YNNKEL (reference sequence). Trimming took 2 bases from V and 1 from J, leaving 13 bases between them. The CDR3 spans 16 residues. In DNA form, the CDR3 reads TGTGCCAGCAGCCAACCTAAAGGGGGGGGCACAGATACGCAGTATTTT. This gives the protein CASSQPKGGGTDTQYF.

The rearrangement uses TRBV18 and TRBJ2-1, with a tentative D call TRBD2 (6 bases). V was trimmed by 3 bases and J by 13 bases, leaving 13 bases between them. This CDR3 contains 12 residues. Germline assignment: CDR1 KGHSH and CDR2 LQKENI. The CDR3 region is CASSPPRETQFF. DNA for the CDR3: TGTGCCAGCTCACCGCCCCGGGAGACCCAGTTCTTC.

This chain connects TRBV15 to TRBJ2-7; D is perhaps TRBD1 (6 bases). The J call may be in error: the DNA end matches TRBJ2-5 better. Germline lookup yields CDR1 LNHNV and CDR2 YYDKDF (reference sequence). This CDR3 comprises 15 residues. The CDR3 here is CATSRRPGEMKTQYF. CDR3 DNA: TGTGCCACCAGCAGAAGGCCAGGGGAAATGAAGACCCAGTACTTC.

Concerning this clonotype itself: One end of the junction fails to match germline, which may point to a read error. The chain joins TRBV28 to TRBJ1-1; 10 bases map to TRBD1. CDR3 size: 14 residues. Germline V gene lookup returns CDR1 MDHEN and CDR2 SYDVKM. The CDR3 DNA reads TGTGCCAGCAGCTTATTGGACAGGGGGAATGAAGCTTTCTTT. It yields the protein CASSLLDRGNEAFF.

A remark on this clonotype: This could be a read error, since a much larger clone is one nucleotide away. The rearrangement links TRBV18 to TRBJ1-2; D gene ambiguous. The CDR3 length is 15 residues. CDR1 KGHSH and CDR2 LQKENI come from the germline V gene. The CDR3 reads CAGSPPSLGNYGYTF. The CDR3, as DNA: TGTGCCGGCTCACCCCCTAGCCTGGGGAACTATGGCTACACCTTC.

This clonotype was counted ten times or more. The rearrangement uses TRBV28 and TRBJ2-7, with 8 nucleotides matching TRBD2. After removal of 2 bases from V and 2 bases from J, the junction contained 11 bases not matched to a gene. CDR3 length: 17 amino acids. Germline CDR1 and CDR2: MDHEN and SYDVKM. The CDR3 loop reads CASSLLSSGGKTYEQYF. In DNA, the CDR3 is TGTGCCAGCAGTTTACTAAGCTCGGGGGGGAAAACCTACGAGCAGTACTTC. Full variable domain (missing parts from reference TRBV28 and TRBJ2-7): DVKVTQSSRYLVKRTGEKVFLECVQDMDHENMFWYRQDPGLGLRLIYFSYDVKMKEKGDIPEGYSVSREKKERFSLILESASTNQTSMYLCASSLLSSGGKTYEQYFGPGTRLTVT.

This chain joins TRBV7-2 and TRBJ2-5, with D maybe TRBD1 (6 bases). Germline CDR1 SGHTA, CDR2 FQGNSA. Trimming shortened V by 1 base and J by 11 bases, and 20 bases separated the two germline ends. The CDR3 spans 15 residues. The CDR3 spells CASSLGPGAGNEQYF. CDR3 nucleotide sequence: TGTGCCAGCAGCTTAGGCCCAGGGGCTGGAAATGAGCAGTACTTC.

As regards this clonotype: At one boundary the junction diverges from the germline segment, which might be a read error. This sequence joins TRBV4-1 and TRBJ1-5; no firm D call. CDR3 length: 15 amino acids. Germline V lookup: CDR1 MGHRA, CDR2 YSYEKL. CDR3 loop: CASSQEMTGVQSQHF. The CDR3 DNA reads TGCGCCAGCAGCCAAGAGATGACTGGGGTTCAGTCCCAGCATTTT.

This clonotype has a count of ten or more. A much larger clone lies one base from this, so it may be a read error. The chain recombines TRBV5-1 with TRBJ2-1; TRBD2 agrees at 8 bases. The J call is in doubt because the DNA end fits TRBJ2-7 better. This CDR3 contains 16 residues. Germline-derived CDR1 and CDR2 are SGHRS and YFSETQ. In DNA, the CDR3 is TGCGCCAGCAGCTTCGGGGGGGGCCTCTCCTACAATGAGCAGTACTTC. This translates into CASSFGGGLSYNEQYF.

The chain is built from TRBV6-2 or TRBV6-3 and TRBJ2-5; no clear D gene. The V end was cut by 4 bases, the J end by 2 bases, with 8 bases between. Germline values: CDR1 MNHEY, CDR2 SVGEGT. The CDR3 has 13 residues. The DNA of the CDR3 is TGTGCCAGCAGTTTCCTGAGTCAAGAGACCCAGTACTTC. Amino acid sequence: CASSFLSQETQYF.